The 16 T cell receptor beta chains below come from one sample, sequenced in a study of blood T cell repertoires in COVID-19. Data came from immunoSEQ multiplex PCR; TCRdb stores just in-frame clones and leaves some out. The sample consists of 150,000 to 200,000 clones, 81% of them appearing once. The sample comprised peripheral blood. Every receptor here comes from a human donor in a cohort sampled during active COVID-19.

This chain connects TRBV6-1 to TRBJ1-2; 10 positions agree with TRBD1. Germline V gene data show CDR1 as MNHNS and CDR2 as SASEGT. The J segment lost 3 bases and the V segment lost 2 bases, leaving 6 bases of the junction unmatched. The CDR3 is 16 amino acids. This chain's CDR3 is CASSETGTGAHYGYTF. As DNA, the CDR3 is TGTGCCAGCAGTGAAACCGGGACAGGGGCCCACTATGGCTACACCTTC.

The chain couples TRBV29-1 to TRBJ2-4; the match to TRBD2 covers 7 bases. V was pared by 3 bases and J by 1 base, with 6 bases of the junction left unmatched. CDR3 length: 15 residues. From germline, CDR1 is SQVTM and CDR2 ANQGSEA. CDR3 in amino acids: CSVEEGGSAKNIQYF. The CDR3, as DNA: TGCAGCGTTGAGGAAGGCGGGAGCGCCAAAAACATTCAGTACTTC.

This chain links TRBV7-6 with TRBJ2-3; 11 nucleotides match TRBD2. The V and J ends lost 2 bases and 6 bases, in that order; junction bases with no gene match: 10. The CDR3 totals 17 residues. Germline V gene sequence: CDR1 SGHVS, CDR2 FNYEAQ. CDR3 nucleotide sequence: TGTGCCAGCAGCTTACTAGCGGGGGGCTCCCTAAGGGATACGCAGTATTTT. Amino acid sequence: CASSLLAGGSLRDTQYF.

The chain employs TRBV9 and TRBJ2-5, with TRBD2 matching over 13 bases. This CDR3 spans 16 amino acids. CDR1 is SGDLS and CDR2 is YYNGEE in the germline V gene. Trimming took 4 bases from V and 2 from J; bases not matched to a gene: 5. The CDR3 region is CASSSGLAGAQETQYF. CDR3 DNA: TGTGCCAGCAGCTCAGGACTAGCGGGGGCTCAAGAGACCCAGTACTTC.

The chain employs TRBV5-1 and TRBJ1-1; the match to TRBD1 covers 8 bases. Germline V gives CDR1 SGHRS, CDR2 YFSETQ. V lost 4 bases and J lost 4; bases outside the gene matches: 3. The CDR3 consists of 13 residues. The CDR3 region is CASSVGQGTEAFF. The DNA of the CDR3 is TGCGCCAGCAGCGTTGGACAGGGCACTGAAGCTTTCTTT.

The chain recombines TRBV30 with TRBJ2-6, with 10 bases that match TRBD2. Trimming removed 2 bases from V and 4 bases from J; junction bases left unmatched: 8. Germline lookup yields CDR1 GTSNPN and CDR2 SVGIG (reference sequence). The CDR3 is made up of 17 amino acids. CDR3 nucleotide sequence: TGTGCCTGGAGTCGGCTAGCGGGAGTAGTGGGGGCCAACGTCCTGACTTTC. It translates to CAWSRLAGVVGANVLTF.

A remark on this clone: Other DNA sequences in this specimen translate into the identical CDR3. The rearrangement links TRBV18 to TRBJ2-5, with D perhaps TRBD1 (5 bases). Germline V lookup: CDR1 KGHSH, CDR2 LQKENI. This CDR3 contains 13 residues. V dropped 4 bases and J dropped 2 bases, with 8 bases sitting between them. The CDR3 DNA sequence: TGTGCCAGCTCACGTCAGGGACAAGAGACCCAGTACTTC. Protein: CASSRQGQETQYF.

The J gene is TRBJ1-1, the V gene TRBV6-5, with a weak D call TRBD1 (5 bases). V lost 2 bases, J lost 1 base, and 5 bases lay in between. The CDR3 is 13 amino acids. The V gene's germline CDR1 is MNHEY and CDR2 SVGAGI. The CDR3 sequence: CASSYGQNTEAFF. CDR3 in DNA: TGTGCCAGCAGTTACGGACAGAACACTGAAGCTTTCTTT.

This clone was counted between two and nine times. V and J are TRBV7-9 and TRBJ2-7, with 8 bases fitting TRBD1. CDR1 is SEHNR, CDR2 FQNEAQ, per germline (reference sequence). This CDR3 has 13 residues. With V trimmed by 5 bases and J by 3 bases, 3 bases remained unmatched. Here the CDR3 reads CASSGQGRYEQYF. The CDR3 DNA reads TGTGCCAGCAGCGGACAGGGTCGCTACGAGCAGTACTTC.

The CDR3 here is CATSDRGGNTEAFF. For the CDR3, the DNA is TGTGCCACCAGTGACAGAGGGGGTAACACTGAAGCTTTCTTT. The V gene is TRBV24-1, the J gene TRBJ1-1; D is perhaps TRBD1 (6 bases). Germline V CDR1 and CDR2: KGHDR, SFDVKD. This CDR3 comprises 14 residues. Trimming took off 4 bases at V and 2 bases at J, with 10 bases between the two ends.

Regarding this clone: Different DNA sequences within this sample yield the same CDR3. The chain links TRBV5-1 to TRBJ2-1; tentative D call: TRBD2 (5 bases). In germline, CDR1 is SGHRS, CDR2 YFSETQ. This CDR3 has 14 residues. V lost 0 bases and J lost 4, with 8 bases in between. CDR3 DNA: TGCGCCAGCAGCTTGGATCGGGGTTACAATGAGCAGTTCTTC. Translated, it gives CASSLDRGYNEQFF. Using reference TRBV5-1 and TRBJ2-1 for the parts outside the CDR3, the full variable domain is KAGVTQTPRYLIKTRGQQVTLSCSPISGHRSVSWYQQTPGQGLQFLFEYFSETQRNKGNFPGRFSGRQFSNSRSEMNVSTLELGDSALYLCASSLDRGYNEQFFGPGTRLTVL.

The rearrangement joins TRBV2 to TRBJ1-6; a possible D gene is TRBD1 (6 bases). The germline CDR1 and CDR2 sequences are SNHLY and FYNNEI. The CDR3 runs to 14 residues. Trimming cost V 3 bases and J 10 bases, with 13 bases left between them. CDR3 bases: TGTGCCAGCAGTGATTCCCCGGGGGGCTCACCCCTCCACTTT. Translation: CASSDSPGGSPLHF.

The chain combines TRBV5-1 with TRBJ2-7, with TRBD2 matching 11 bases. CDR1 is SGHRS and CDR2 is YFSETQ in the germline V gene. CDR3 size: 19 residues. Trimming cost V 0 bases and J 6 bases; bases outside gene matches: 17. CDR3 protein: CASSLVAGTSGAPLLEQYF. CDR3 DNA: TGCGCCAGCAGCTTGGTGGCGGGGACTAGCGGAGCCCCTCTCCTCGAGCAGTACTTC.

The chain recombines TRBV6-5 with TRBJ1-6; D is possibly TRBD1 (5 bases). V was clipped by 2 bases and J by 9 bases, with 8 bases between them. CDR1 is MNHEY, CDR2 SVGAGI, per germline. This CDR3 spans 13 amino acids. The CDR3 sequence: CASSYGTTSPLHF. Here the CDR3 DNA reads TGTGCCAGCAGTTACGGGACTACTTCACCCCTCCACTTT.

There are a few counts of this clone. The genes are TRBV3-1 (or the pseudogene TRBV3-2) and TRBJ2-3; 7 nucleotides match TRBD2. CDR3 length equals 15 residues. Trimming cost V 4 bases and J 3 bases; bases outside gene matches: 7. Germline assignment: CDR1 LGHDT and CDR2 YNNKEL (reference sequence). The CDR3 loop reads CASSLGRSGTDTQYF. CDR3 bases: TGTGCCAGCAGCCTCGGGAGGTCTGGGACAGATACGCAGTATTTT.

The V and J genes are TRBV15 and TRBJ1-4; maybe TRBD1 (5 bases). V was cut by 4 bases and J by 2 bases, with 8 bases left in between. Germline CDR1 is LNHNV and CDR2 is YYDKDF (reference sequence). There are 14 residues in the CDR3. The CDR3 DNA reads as TGTGCCACCAGCACGGGGGGTACTAATGAAAAACTGTTTTTT. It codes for CATSTGGTNEKLFF.